A single T cell receptor (beta chain) is shown here with its context. This clone was seen a few times. Which antigen it targets is not known. Base qualities are not at hand, and no much larger clone is one base apart. All of the isolated RNA was reverse transcribed with the High Capacity cDNA Reverse Transcription Kit, so expressed TCRB transcripts were sequenced. Naive, central memory and regulatory T cell samples underwent deep immunoSEQ sequencing, averaging about 3.3 million total reads per sample. Sorted cells were lysed in RLT buffer, and RNA was extracted using DNase-treated RNeasy Micro or Mini kits according to cell number. To prevent cross-contamination, every cell subset was processed on its own, while patient and healthy donor samples were processed together. Using the immunoSEQ multiplex PCR, TCRB sequences were amplified from cDNA into 87-bp fragments spanning the CDR3 region. The amplicons were sequenced using the Illumina HiSeq platform. In the authors' own workflow: Synthetic template baselines were used to correct PCR bias computationally, reads within Hamming distance 2 were collapsed, and singletons that could not be merged were discarded. Reads were aligned to IMGT to assign V, D and J genes, CDR3 length, and insertions or deletions at six rearrangement sites. Within each subset, clonotype counts were normalized to sorted cell number, after which true diversity and Gini coefficients were computed with the tcR R package. Repertoire sharing was quantified using the overlap coefficient calculated on TCRB nucleotide sequences. Out-of-frame TCRB sequences from naive cells were analyzed as a proxy for the pre-selection repertoire. TCRdb retrieved this table from immuneACCESS and kept in-frame rearrangements only. Not all clones are present; in checked studies, unresolved V genes account for under half, and no reason is known for the remainder. V, J and clone size are those of that table, while D and trimming were read from the DNA. Counted in this sample were approximately 160,000 clones; around 63% of them appeared once. Together, the top ten hold approximately 0.09% of the sample.

A single peripheral blood draw of around 0.11 L on average was collected from each donor into heparinised tubes. A BD FACSAria II and a panel including CD45RO, CCR7, CD25, CD127, CD95 and CD27 were used to sort naive, central memory, regulatory and stem cell-like memory CD4+ T cells. Every sorted population had a purity above 95%. PBMCs were isolated right away by Lymphoprep density gradient centrifugation and were stained directly, without culture. Samples were stained and sorted in pairs, with one healthy donor and one patient per experiment, so that batch effects were minimized. This sample was included in a study of beta chain features in type 1 diabetes (dated 2018 in TCRdb). With respect to the entire study: Mean age, gender distribution, total cell number and subset yield were not different between patients and healthy donors. A total of about 110 million sorted cells were examined across all samples, and the number of cells per subset was strongly correlated with RNA yield. The study compared TCRB repertoires of sorted circulating CD4+ T cell subsets between recently diagnosed type 1 diabetes patients and matched healthy donors. Regulatory and stem cell-like memory subsets were obtained from only 8 patients and about eight healthy donors, while naive and central memory subsets were obtained from all 30 or so donors.

The full study reports these points: At VDJ recombination sites, type 1 diabetes patients had fewer insertions and more deleted nucleotides, which implies abnormalities in thymic rearrangement. In all four CD4+ subsets, TCRB CDR3 length was moderately but significantly shorter in type 1 diabetes patients. Because cDNA was sequenced instead of genomic DNA, activated cells with high expression could be over-represented, although the groups did not differ in activation or CD3 levels. Because the HLA sub-analyses included only small numbers of individuals, any influence of HLA type on TCRB rearrangement was left unresolved. PCR might favor shorter templates, but patient and control samples were amplified and corrected together, so any skew would affect both groups equally. Naive, central memory and regulatory TCRB repertoires appeared to be more similar among patients than among healthy donors.

V lost 4 bases and J lost 7 bases, and the count of bases not matched to a germline gene is 9. Its CDR3 holds 16 amino acids, cysteine through phenylalanine. Only the CDR3 part of the read is kept: 48 bases, read in frame from the first base. Sequenced input: naive CD4+ T cells from blood. The cell subset or site tag for this specimen amounts to: true naive CD4+ T cells. The chain is assembled from TRBV23-1 and TRBJ1-4; TRBD1 agrees with 10 junctional bases. TRBV23-1 falls under the ORF class, with uncertain function. The receptor was derived from a young man with type 1 diabetes. The DNA sequence is TGCGCCAGCAGTCCTGGGACAGGGGAGCTTGGTGAAAAACTGTTTTTT. This sequence encodes CASSPGTGELGEKLFF.